This T cell receptor (beta chain) was recorded in a study of blood T cell repertoires in COVID-19. Overall study: Acute-phase and convalescent COVID-19 samples originated in the United States, Italy and Spain.

Germline V lookup: CDR1 MGHRA, CDR2 YSYEKL. This CDR3 has 15 amino acids. Trimming left V 5 bases short and J 6 bases short, with 17 bases between. The table came from immunoSEQ multiplex PCR; TCRdb's copy has only in-frame clones and leaves some out. Of 30,000 to 35,000 clones listed, 89% are singletons. V is TRBV4-1 and J is TRBJ2-1; D is ambiguous. The sample taken for sequencing was peripheral blood. The origin of this receptor is an elderly man with acute or convalescent COVID-19. As DNA, the CDR3 is TGCGCCAGCAGCGATCGACTGATATTGGGCAATGAGCAGTTCTTC. Its protein product is CASSDRLILGNEQFF.